Listed here are 9 T cell receptor beta chains from one sample, sequenced in a study of blood T cell repertoires in COVID-19. TCRdb's table, derived via immunoSEQ multiplex PCR, lists solely in-frame clones and lacks some. The table has 200,000 to 300,000 clones, 65% to 85% seen once; the top ten hold about 1.6%. Sample: peripheral blood. Source of these receptors: a woman aged 40 to 50 who had recovered from COVID-19.

This clone was detected a few times. V gene TRBV30 combines with J gene TRBJ1-5; D is unresolved. Germline assignment: CDR1 GTSNPN and CDR2 SVGIG (reference sequence). CDR3 length: 15 amino acids. Trimming left V 0 bases short and J 6 bases short, with 15 bases between. In DNA form, the CDR3 reads TGTGCCTGGAGTGTATATGGGGTGCGGGGTCAGCCCCAGCATTTT. This codes for CAWSVYGVRGQPQHF.

The chain couples TRBV18 to TRBJ2-2, with 8 nucleotides matching TRBD1. The V and J ends lost 5 bases and 0 bases, in that order; junction bases with no gene match: 5. This CDR3 region has 16 residues. Germline CDR1 KGHSH, CDR2 LQKENI. The CDR3 region is CASSSPGQANTGELFF. DNA of the CDR3: TGTGCCAGCTCATCTCCGGGACAGGCGAACACCGGGGAGCTGTTTTTT.

This rearrangement joins TRBV24-1 to TRBJ2-7, with TRBD2 as a possible D gene (6 bases). CDR1 KGHDR and CDR2 SFDVKD come from the germline V gene. The length of the CDR3 is 11 residues. V was cut by 3 bases and J by 9 bases, with 8 bases left in between. In nucleotides, the CDR3 is TGTGCCACCAGTGATCTGCGGGGGCAGTACTTC. It yields the protein CATSDLRGQYF.

V gene TRBV15 combines with J gene TRBJ2-5; 8 bases are a match to TRBD1. V shed 3 bases and J 6 bases; nucleotides not matched to a gene: 6. Germline CDR1 and CDR2: LNHNV and YYDKDF (reference sequence). The CDR3 sequence is 14 residues long. The CDR3 DNA sequence: TGTGCCACCAGCAGGGGAGGACAGGGAAAGACCCAGTACTTC. The encoded protein is CATSRGGQGKTQYF.

The chain couples TRBV11-3 to TRBJ2-1, with 8 bases that match TRBD2. The germline V gene has CDR1 SGHNT and CDR2 YENEEA. Trimming took 5 bases from V and 6 from J; bases not matched to a gene: 9. CDR3 size: 15 residues. The CDR3 loop is CASSQTGGPFNEQFF. For the CDR3, the DNA is TGTGCCAGCAGCCAAACGGGGGGGCCCTTCAATGAGCAGTTCTTC.

The V call is TRBV11-3, the J call TRBJ2-5, with 7 bases aligning to TRBD1. This CDR3 has 15 residues. Germline values: CDR1 SGHNT, CDR2 YENEEA. Trimming cost V 4 bases and J 2 bases; bases outside gene matches: 7. Written as DNA, the CDR3 is TGTGCCAGCAGCTCAGTCCGGGACAGACAAGAGACCCAGTACTTC. Protein product: CASSSVRDRQETQYF.

The chain carries TRBV6-6 and TRBJ2-7; D might be TRBD2 (5 bases). Trimming took off 4 bases at V and 12 bases at J, with 16 bases between the two ends. CDR3 length: 12 amino acids. Germline CDR1 MNHNY, CDR2 SVGAGI (reference sequence). The CDR3 region has the DNA TGTGCCAGCAGTTCCACCGGGGTCCAGACGTACTTC. It codes for CASSSTGVQTYF.

The chain recombines TRBV18 with TRBJ1-2, with TRBD1 identical over 7 bases. The CDR3 is 15 amino acids. CDR1 is KGHSH and CDR2 is LQKENI in the germline V gene. The V segment lost 1 base and the J segment 4 bases; nucleotides outside the gene matches: 6. CDR3 bases: TGTGCCAGCTCACCACGACAGGGACGCGGCTATGGCTACACCTTC. Encoded protein: CASSPRQGRGYGYTF.

This chain connects TRBV30 to TRBJ1-5; D perhaps matches TRBD1 (6 bases). This CDR3 has 18 amino acids. Germline CDR1 and CDR2: GTSNPN and SVGIG (reference sequence). V gave up 2 bases and J gave up 0 bases, with 20 bases separating them. CDR3 DNA sequence: TGTGCCTGGAGTCCTAACAGGGTTAACGTTAATAGCAATCAGCCCCAGCATTTT. Protein product: CAWSPNRVNVNSNQPQHF.